What follows is one T cell receptor (beta chain) and its context. Antigen specificity is unknown. Sequencing was performed with immunoSEQ multiplex PCR; in TCRdb, only in-frame clones are kept and a portion is missing. Of about 680,000 clones in the sample, about 90% were seen once. The data are from a study of Ad26.COV2.S vaccination and SARS-CoV-2 variants. Overall study results and limits: Vaccinees reportedly had broad spike-specific CD8+ and CD4+ T cell responses. Spike-specific TCR breadth was greater in vaccine than placebo recipients. From the TCR breadth and depth analyses, total T cell responses may have been underestimated.

Treatment indicated: around 19 received Ad26.COV2.S at low or high dose, single or two shots; about 5 received placebo; per-sample allocation not given. The study sampled participants on day 63 after the first vaccine or placebo injection. CDR3 size: 12 residues. Trimming cost V 5 bases and J 14 bases, with 16 bases left between them. This clonotype originated in a person between 18 and 65 years old who received the Ad26.COV2.S COVID-19 vaccine or a placebo. This material consisted of peripheral blood, taken in a trial of Ad26.COV2.S vaccine versus placebo. The chain recombines TRBV12-3 or TRBV12-4 with TRBJ2-1; a possible D gene is TRBD1 (5 bases). The CDR3 DNA sequence: TGTGCCAGCAGTCCGAACCTAGGGGCGGAGTTCTTC. Its translation is CASSPNLGAEFF.